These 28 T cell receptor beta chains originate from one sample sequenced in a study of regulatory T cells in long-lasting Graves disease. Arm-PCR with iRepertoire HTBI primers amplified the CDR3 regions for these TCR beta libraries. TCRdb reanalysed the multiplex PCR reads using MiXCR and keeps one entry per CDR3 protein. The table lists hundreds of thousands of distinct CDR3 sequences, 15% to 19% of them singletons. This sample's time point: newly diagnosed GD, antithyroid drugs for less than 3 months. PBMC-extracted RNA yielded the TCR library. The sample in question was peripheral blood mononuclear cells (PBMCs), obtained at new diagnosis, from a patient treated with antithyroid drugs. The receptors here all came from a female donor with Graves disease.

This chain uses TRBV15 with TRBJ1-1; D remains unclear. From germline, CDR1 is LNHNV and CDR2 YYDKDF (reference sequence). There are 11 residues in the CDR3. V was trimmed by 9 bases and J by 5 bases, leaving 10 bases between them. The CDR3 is CATSSITEAFF. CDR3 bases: TGTGCCACGAGTAGCATAACTGAAGCTTTCTTT.

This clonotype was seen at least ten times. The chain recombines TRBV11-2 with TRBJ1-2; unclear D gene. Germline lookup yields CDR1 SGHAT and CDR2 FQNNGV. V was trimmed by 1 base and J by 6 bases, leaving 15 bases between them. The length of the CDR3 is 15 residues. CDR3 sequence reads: CASSLGAKPNNGYTF. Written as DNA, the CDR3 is TGTGCCAGCAGCTTAGGGGCTAAACCCAACAATGGCTACACCTTC.

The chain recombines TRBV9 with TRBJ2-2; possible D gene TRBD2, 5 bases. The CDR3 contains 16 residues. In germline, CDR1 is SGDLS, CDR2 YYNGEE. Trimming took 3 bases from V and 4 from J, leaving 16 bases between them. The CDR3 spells CASSALTGLGTGELFF. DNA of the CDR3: TGTGCCAGCAGCGCACTCACGGGGTTGGGCACCGGGGAGCTGTTTTTT.

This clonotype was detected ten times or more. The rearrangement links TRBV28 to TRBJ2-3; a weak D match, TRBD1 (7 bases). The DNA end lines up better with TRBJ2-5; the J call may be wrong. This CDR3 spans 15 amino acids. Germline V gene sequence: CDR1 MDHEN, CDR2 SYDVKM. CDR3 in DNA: TGTGCCAGCACCGAGCCGGCAGGGGGGCGAGAGACCCAGTACTTC. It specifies CASTEPAGGRETQYF.

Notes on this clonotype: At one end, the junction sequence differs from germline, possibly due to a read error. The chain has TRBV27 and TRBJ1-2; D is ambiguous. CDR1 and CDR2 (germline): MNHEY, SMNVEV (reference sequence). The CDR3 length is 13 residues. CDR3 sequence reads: CASSFKFNYGYAF. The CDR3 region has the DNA TGTGCCAGCAGTTTTAAGTTTAACTATGGCTACGCCTTC.

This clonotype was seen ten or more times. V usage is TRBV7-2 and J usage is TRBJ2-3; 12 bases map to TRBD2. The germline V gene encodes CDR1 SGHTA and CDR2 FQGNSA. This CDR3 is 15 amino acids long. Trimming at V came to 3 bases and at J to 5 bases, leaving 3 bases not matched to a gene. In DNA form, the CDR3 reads TGTGCCAGCAGCTTTCTAGCGGGAGGGTTAGATACGCAGTATTTT. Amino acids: CASSFLAGGLDTQYF.

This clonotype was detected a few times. The CDR3 sequence: CASGQGGSYNSPLHF. Written as DNA, the CDR3 is TGTGCCTCGGGACAGGGGGGGTCCTATAATTCACCCCTCCACTTT. The V gene is TRBV10-3, the J gene TRBJ1-6, with TRBD1 matching over 11 bases. V was pared by 11 bases and J by 1 base, with 4 bases of the junction left unmatched. Per the germline V gene, CDR1 is ENHRY and CDR2 is SYGVKD. The CDR3 spans 15 residues.

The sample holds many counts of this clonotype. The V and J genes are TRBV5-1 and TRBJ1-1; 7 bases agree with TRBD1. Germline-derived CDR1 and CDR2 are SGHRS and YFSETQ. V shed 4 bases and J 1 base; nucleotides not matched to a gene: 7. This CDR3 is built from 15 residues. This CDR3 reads CASSHQDRANTEAFF. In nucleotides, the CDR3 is TGCGCCAGCAGCCACCAAGACAGGGCGAACACTGAAGCTTTCTTT.

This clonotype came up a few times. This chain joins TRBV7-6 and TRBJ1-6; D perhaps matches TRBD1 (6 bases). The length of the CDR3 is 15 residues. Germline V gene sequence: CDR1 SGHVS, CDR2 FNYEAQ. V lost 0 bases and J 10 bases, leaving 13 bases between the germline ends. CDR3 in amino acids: CASSLARGGESPLHF. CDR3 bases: TGTGCCAGCAGCTTAGCGCGAGGGGGAGAATCACCCCTCCACTTT.

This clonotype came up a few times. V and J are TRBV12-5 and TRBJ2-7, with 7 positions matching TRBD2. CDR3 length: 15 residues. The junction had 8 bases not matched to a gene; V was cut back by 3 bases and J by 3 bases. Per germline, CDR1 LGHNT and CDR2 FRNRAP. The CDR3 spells CASGFPSQRGYEQYF. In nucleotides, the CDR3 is TGTGCTAGTGGTTTCCCTAGCCAGCGGGGCTACGAGCAGTACTTC. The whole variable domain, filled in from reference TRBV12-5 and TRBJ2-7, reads DARVTQTPRHKVTEMGQEVTMRCQPILGHNTVFWYRQTMMQGLELLAYFRNRAPLDDSGMPKDRFSAEMPDATLATLKIQPSEPRDSAVYFCASGFPSQRGYEQYFGPGTRLTVT.

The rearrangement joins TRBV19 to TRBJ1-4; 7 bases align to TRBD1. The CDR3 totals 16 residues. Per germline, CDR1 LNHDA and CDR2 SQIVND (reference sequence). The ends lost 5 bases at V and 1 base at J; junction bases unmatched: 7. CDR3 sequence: CASSRGTAETNEKLFF. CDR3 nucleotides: TGTGCCAGTAGTCGAGGGACAGCTGAAACTAATGAAAAACTGTTTTTT. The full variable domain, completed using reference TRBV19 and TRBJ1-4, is DGGITQSPKYLFRKEGQNVTLSCEQNLNHDAMYWYRQDPGQGLRLIYYSQIVNDFQKGDIAEGYSVSREKKESFPLTVTSAQKNPTAFYLCASSRGTAETNEKLFFGSGTQLSVL.

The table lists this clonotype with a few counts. Written as DNA, the CDR3 is TGCAGTGCCATCAGTGACACTGAAGCTTTCTTT. Encoded protein: CSAISDTEAFF. The V and J genes are TRBV20-1 and TRBJ1-1; no clear D gene. CDR1 and CDR2 (germline): DFQATT, SNEGSKA (reference sequence). The V gene lost 6 bases and the J gene lost 3 bases, with 8 bases spanning the gap. The CDR3 runs 11 residues.

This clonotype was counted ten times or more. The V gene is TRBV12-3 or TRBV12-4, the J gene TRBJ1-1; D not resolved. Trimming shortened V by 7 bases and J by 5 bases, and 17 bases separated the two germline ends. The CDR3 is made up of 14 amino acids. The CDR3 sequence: CASMVTPFETEAFF. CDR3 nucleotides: TGTGCCAGCATGGTGACTCCCTTTGAGACTGAAGCTTTCTTT.

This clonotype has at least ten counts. The CDR3 coding sequence is TGTGCCAGCGGTAGGGTACAGGGGAGCTCCTACGAGCAGTACTTC. Its protein product is CASGRVQGSSYEQYF. The chain combines TRBV6-1 with TRBJ2-7, with 7 nucleotides matching TRBD1. This CDR3 contains 15 residues. Trimming removed 8 bases from V and 0 bases from J; junction bases left unmatched: 10. Per the germline V gene, CDR1 is MNHNS and CDR2 is SASEGT.

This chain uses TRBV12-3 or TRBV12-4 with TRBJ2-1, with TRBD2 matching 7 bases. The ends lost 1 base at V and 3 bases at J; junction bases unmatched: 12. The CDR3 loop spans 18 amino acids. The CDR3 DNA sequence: TGTGCCAGCAGTTTAGTAATGGCGCGGACTAGATACTACAATGAGCAGTTCTTC. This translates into CASSLVMARTRYYNEQFF.

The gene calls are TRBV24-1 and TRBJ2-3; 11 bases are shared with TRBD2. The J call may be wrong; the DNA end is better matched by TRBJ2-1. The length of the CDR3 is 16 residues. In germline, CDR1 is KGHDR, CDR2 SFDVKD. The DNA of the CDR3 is TGTGCCACCAGTGACAGTAGCGGGAGGGCCTACAATGAGCAGTTCTTC. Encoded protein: CATSDSSGRAYNEQFF.

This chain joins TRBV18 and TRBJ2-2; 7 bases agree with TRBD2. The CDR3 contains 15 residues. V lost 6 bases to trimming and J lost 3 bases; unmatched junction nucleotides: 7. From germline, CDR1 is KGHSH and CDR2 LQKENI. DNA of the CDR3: TGTGCCAGCTCCCCGGTCCGGGGGGACACCGGGGAGCTGTTTTTT. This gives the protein CASSPVRGDTGELFF. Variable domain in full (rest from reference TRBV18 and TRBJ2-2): NAGVMQNPRHLVRRRGQEARLRCSPMKGHSHVYWYRQLPEEGLKFMVYLQKENIIDESGMPKERFSAEFPKEGPSILRIQQVVRGDSAAYFCASSPVRGDTGELFFGEGSRLTVL.

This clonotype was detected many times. CDR3 sequence reads: CASSPQPYYEQYF. In nucleotides, the CDR3 is TGTGCCAGCAGTCCCCAACCATACTACGAGCAGTACTTC. This chain connects TRBV27 to TRBJ2-7; D unclear. The V and J ends lost 5 bases and 3 bases respectively, with 11 bases between them. Germline loops: CDR1 MNHEY, CDR2 SMNVEV (reference sequence). The CDR3 extends over 13 amino acids.

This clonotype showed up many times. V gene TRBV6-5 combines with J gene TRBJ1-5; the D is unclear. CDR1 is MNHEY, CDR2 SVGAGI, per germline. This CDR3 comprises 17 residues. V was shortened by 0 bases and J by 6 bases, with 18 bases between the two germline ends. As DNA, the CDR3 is TGTGCCAGCAGTTACTCGCATTCGTGGGCACATTGTCAGCCCCAGCATTTT. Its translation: CASSYSHSWAHCQPQHF.

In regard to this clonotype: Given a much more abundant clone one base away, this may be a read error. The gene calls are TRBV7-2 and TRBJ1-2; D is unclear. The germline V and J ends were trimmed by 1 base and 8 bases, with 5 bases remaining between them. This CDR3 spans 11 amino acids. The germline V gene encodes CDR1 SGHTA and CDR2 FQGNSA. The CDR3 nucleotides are TGTGCCAGCAGCTTAGGGTTCGGCTACACCTTC. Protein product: CASSLGFGYTF.

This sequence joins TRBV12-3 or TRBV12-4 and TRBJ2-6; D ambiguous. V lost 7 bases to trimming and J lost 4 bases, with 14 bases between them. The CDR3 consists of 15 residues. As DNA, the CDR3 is TGTGCCAGCACCAGACCTCGGAGAGGGGCCAACGTCCTGACTTTC. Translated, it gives CASTRPRRGANVLTF.

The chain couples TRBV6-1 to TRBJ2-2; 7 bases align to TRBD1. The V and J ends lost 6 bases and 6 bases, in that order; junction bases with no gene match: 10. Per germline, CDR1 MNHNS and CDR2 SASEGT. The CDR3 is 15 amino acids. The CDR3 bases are TGTGCCAGCAGCCCCGTAGAGGGGGCCCCCGGGGAGCTGTTTTTT. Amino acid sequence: CASSPVEGAPGELFF.

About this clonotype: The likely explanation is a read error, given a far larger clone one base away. CDR3 residues: CASSRTTTHSEAFF. For the CDR3, the DNA is TGTGCCAGCAGCCGAACAACAACGCACTCTGAAGCTTTCTTT. The chain links TRBV7-2 to TRBJ1-1, with D uncertain. CDR1 is SGHTA and CDR2 is FQGNSA in the germline V gene. This CDR3 has 14 amino acids. Trimming left V 5 bases short and J 6 bases short, with 16 bases between.

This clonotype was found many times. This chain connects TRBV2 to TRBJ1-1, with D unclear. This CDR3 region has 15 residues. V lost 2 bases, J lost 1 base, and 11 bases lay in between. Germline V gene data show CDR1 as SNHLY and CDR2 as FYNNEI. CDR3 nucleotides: TGTGCCAGCAGTGAAATCGGCAGCCGGAACACTGAAGCTTTCTTT. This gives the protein CASSEIGSRNTEAFF.

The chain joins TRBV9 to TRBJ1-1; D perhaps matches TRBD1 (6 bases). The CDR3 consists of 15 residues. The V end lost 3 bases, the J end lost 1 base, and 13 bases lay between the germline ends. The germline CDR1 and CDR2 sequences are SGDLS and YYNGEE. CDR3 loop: CASSDENRANTEAFF. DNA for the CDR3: TGTGCCAGCAGCGATGAAAACAGGGCGAACACTGAAGCTTTCTTT. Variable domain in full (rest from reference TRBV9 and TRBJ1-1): DSGVTQTPKHLITATGQRVTLRCSPRSGDLSVYWYQQSLDQGLQFLIQYYNGEERAKGNILERFSAQQFPDLHSELNLSSLELGDSALYFCASSDENRANTEAFFGQGTRLTVV.

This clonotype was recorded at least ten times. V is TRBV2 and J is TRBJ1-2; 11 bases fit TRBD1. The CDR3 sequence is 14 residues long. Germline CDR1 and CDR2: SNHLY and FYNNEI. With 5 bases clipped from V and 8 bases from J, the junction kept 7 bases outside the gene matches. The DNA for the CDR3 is TGTGCCAGCAGTCTCCAGGGACAGGGGGAGGGCTACACCTTC. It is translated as CASSLQGQGEGYTF.

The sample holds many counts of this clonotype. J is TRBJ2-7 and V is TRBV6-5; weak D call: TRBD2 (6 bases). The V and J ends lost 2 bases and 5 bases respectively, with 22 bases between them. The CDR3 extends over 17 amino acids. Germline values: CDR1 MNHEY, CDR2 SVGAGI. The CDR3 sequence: CASSYKTRPIPGDEQYF. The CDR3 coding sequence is TGTGCCAGCAGTTACAAAACGCGTCCTATTCCGGGGGACGAGCAGTACTTC.

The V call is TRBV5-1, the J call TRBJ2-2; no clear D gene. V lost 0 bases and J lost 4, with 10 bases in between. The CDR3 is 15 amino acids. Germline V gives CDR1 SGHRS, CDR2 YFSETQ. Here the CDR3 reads CASSLEALGTGELFF. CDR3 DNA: TGCGCCAGCAGCTTGGAGGCCTTAGGCACCGGGGAGCTGTTTTTT.